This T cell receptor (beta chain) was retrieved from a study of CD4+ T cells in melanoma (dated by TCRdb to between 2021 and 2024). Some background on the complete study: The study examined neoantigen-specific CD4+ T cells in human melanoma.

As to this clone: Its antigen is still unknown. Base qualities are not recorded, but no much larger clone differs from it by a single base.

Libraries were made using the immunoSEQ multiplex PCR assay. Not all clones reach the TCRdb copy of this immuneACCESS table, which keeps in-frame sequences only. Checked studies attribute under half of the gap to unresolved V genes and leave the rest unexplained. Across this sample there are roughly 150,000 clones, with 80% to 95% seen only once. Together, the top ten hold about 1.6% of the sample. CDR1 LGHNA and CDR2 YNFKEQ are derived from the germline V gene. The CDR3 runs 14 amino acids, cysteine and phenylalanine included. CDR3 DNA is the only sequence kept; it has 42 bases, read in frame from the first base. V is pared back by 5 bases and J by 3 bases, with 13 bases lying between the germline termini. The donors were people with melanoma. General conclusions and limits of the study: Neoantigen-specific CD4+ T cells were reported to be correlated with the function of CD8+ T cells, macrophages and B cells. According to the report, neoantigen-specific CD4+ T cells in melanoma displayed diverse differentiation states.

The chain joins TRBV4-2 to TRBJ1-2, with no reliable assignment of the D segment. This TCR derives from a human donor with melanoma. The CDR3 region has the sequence CASSSTGGDYGYTF. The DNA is TGTGCCAGCAGCTCGACCGGAGGAGACTATGGCTACACCTTC.